This T cell receptor beta chain was captured by sequencing in a study of OX40 agonist ivuxolimab in advanced cancers. The method was immunoSEQ multiplex PCR; TCRdb's version includes in-frame clones alone and lacks a portion of them. This table holds tens of thousands of clones, about 89% found once. The CDR3 has 14 residues. V was pared by 4 bases and J by 2 bases, with 4 bases of the junction left unmatched. CDR1 and CDR2 from the germline V gene are SGHTA and FQGNSA. This receptor was obtained from an adult with an advanced solid tumor such as melanoma, head and neck, liver or kidney cancer. This sample comprised CD4+ or CD8+ T cells sorted from blood, obtained in a trial of the OX40 agonist ivuxolimab. This chain uses TRBV7-2 with TRBJ2-7, with 8 bases aligning to TRBD2. The CDR3 reads CASSYMTSAYEQYF. As DNA, the CDR3 is TGTGCCAGCAGCTACATGACTAGCGCCTACGAGCAGTACTTC.